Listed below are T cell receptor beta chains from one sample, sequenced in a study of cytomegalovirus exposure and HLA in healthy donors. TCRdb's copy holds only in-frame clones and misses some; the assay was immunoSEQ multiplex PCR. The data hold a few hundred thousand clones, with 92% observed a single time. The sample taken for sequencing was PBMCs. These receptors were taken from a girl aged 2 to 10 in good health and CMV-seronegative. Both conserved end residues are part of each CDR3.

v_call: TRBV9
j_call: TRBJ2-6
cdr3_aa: CASSDHTGWGANVLTF

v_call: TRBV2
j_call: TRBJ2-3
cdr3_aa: CASRAFSGSFEDTQYF

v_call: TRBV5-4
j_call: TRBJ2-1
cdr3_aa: CASSSSGGVPYNEQFF

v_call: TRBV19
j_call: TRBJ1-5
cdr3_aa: CASSIRTAYSNQPQHF

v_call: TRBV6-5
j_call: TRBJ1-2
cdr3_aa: CASSYLIGNYGYTF

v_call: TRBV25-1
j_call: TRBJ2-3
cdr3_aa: CASSEWDFSGTDTQYF

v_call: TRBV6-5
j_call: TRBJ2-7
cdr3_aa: CATSPRETFYEQYF

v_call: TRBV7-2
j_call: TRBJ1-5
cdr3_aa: CASSRTGQGLEPQHF

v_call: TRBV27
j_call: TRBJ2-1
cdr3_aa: CASSLQGFAEQFF

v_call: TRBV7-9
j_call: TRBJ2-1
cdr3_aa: CASSRRDSYNEQFF

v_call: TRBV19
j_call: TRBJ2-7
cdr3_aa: CASSISGTGSYEQYF

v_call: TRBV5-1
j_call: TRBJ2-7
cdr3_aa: CASTPMGLAGTYEQYF

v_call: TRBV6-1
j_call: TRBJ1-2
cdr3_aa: CASTLETGNYGYTF

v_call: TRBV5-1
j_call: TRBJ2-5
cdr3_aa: CASSLTSGVATQYF

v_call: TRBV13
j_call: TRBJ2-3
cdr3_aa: CASSLGTSGERDTQYF

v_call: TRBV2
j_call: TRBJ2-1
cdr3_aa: CAIILAGYLNEQFF

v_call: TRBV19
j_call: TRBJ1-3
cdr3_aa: CASSDRFSGNTIYF

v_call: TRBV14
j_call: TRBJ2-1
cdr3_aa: CASSPGVAIYNEQFF

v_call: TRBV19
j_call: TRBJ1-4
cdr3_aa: CASSPGQILTNEKLFF

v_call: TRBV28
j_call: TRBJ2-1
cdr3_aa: CASSLAGASNEQFF

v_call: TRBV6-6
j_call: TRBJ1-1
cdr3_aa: CASSRRSPEEAFF

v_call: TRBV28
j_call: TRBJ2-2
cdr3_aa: CASAPLTRDGTGELFF

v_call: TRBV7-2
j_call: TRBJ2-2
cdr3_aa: CASSPLAGGPGGELFF

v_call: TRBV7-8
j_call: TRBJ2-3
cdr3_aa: CASSLATGADTQYF

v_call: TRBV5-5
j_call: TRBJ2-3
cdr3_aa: CASSLVSADTQYF

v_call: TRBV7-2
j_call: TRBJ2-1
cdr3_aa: CASSLEGSGRTSHNEQFF